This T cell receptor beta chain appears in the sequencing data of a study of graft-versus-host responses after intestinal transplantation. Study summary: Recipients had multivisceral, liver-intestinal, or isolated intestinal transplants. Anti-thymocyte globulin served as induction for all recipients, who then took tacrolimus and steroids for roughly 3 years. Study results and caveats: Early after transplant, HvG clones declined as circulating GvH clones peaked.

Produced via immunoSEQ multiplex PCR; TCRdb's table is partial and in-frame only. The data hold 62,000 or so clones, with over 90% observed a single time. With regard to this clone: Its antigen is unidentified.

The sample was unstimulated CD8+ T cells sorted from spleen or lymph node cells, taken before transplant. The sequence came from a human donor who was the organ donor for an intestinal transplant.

For the CDR3, the DNA is TGTGCCAGCAAAGGGACAGGGGTGTACTATGGCTACACCTTC. It encodes CASKGTGVYYGYTF. V gene TRBV6-1 combines with J gene TRBJ1-2; 10 nucleotides match TRBD1. Germline CDR1 and CDR2: MNHNS and SASEGT. J lost 3 bases, V lost 7 bases, and 5 bases had no gene match. The CDR3 is 14 residues long.